The 31 T cell receptor beta chains listed next were all sequenced from one sample in a study of cytomegalovirus exposure and HLA in healthy donors. The PCR used 60 Vbeta and 13 Jbeta primers. TCRdb's copy holds only in-frame clones and misses some; the assay was immunoSEQ multiplex PCR. The table has about 150,000 clones, 80% seen once. Sequencing used PBMCs. Receptor source: a woman under 40 in good health and CMV-seronegative.

V gene TRBV11-2 combines with J gene TRBJ1-2; 10 bases agree with TRBD1. CDR3 length: 14 residues. CDR1 is SGHAT and CDR2 is FQNNGV in the germline V gene. The trim removed 1 base at V and 7 bases at J, leaving 3 bases unmatched. CDR3 sequence reads: CASSLGDRGFGYTF. Here the CDR3 DNA reads TGTGCCAGCAGCTTAGGGGACAGGGGTTTTGGCTACACCTTC.

The rearrangement uses TRBV7-2 and TRBJ2-2; TRBD2 aligns across 7 bases. Germline CDR1 is SGHTA and CDR2 is FQGNSA. The CDR3 sequence is 15 residues long. Unmatched junction bases numbered 7, after V lost 5 bases and J lost 4 bases. CDR3 nucleotides: TGTGCCAGCAGCAGGAGGACGGGGGGCACCGGGGAGCTGTTTTTT. It yields the protein CASSRRTGGTGELFF.

The rearrangement links TRBV2 to TRBJ1-6; the D gene is possibly TRBD1 (6 bases). Germline assignment: CDR1 SNHLY and CDR2 FYNNEI. The CDR3 has 17 residues. With 1 base removed from V and 0 bases from J, the gap between germline ends came to 10 bases. The CDR3 coding sequence is TGTGCCAGCAGTGAAGAAACAGGGAGCTCCTATAATTCACCCCTCCACTTT. It encodes CASSEETGSSYNSPLHF.

The V and J genes are TRBV9 and TRBJ2-3; 12 positions match TRBD2. V was pared by 4 bases and J by 0 bases, with 3 bases of the junction left unmatched. This CDR3 is built from 16 residues. Germline assignment: CDR1 SGDLS and CDR2 YYNGEE. The CDR3 DNA follows: TGTGCCAGCAGCCCAACTAGCGGGAGGAGCACAGATACGCAGTATTTT. This sequence encodes CASSPTSGRSTDTQYF.

The chain joins TRBV7-3 to TRBJ2-3, with a tentative D call TRBD2 (5 bases). Germline V gene sequence: CDR1 SGHTA, CDR2 FQGTGA. This CDR3 has 13 residues. V gave up 2 bases and J gave up 4 bases, with 7 bases separating them. The CDR3 nucleotides read TGTGCCAGCAGCTTACTAGCCGCAGATACGCAGTATTTT. The encoded protein is CASSLLAADTQYF.

For this clone: One junction end disagrees with the germline gene, perhaps due to a read error. V and J are TRBV7-9 and TRBJ2-5; D not certain. Germline V lookup: CDR1 SEHNR, CDR2 FQNEAQ (reference sequence). CDR3 length equals 12 residues. CDR3 sequence reads: CSSSQSGETQYF. In DNA, the CDR3 is TGTTCCAGCAGCCAATCCGGGGAGACCCAGTACTTC.

The chain links TRBV7-6 to TRBJ2-1; 8 bases are shared with TRBD1. Per the germline V gene, CDR1 is SGHVS and CDR2 is FNYEAQ. The V gene end was trimmed by 1 base and the J gene end by 4 bases; junction bases not matched to a gene: 3. The CDR3 consists of 15 residues. CDR3 loop: CASSLEGQEYNEQFF. As DNA, the CDR3 is TGTGCCAGCAGCTTAGAGGGACAGGAGTACAATGAGCAGTTCTTC.

This clone was recorded once. This chain links TRBV6-4 with TRBJ1-6; D is uncertain. V was cut by 6 bases and J by 6 bases, with 6 bases left in between. The CDR3 has 12 residues. Germline lookup yields CDR1 MRHNA and CDR2 SNTAGT. The CDR3 loop reads CASSLANSPLHF. CDR3 in DNA: TGTGCCAGCAGCTTGGCTAATTCACCCCTCCACTTT.

This sequence joins TRBV2 and TRBJ1-1, with D hard to call. This CDR3 is 13 amino acids long. Germline CDR1 SNHLY, CDR2 FYNNEI. Trimming left V 8 bases short and J 1 base short, with 11 bases between. CDR3 sequence: CASSSQPNTEAFF. CDR3 sequence (DNA): TGTGCCAGCTCGAGTCAACCGAACACTGAAGCTTTCTTT. The whole variable domain, filled in from reference TRBV2 and TRBJ1-1, reads EPEVTQTPSHQVTQMGQEVILRCVPISNHLYFYWYRQILGQKVEFLVSFYNNEISEKSEIFDDQFSVERPDGSNFTLKIRSTKLEDSAMYFCASSSQPNTEAFFGQGTRLTVV.

This sequence joins TRBV5-4 and TRBJ1-4; 8 positions agree with TRBD1. After removal of 3 bases from V and 9 bases from J, the junction contained 7 bases not matched to a gene. CDR3 length equals 14 residues. Per germline, CDR1 SGHNT and CDR2 YYREEE (reference sequence). The CDR3 DNA is TGTGCCAGCAGCTCACAACAGGGGGATAAAAAACTGTTTTTT. It encodes CASSSQQGDKKLFF. Full variable domain (rest looked up from reference TRBV5-4 and TRBJ1-4): ETGVTQSPTHLIKTRGQQVTLRCSSQSGHNTVSWYQQALGQGPQFIFQYYREEENGRGNFPPRFSGLQFPNYSSELNVNALELDDSALYLCASSSQQGDKKLFFGSGTQLSVL.

J is TRBJ2-3 and V is TRBV6-4; 7 nucleotides line up with TRBD2. The CDR3 covers 15 residues. Germline V gives CDR1 MRHNA, CDR2 SNTAGT. Trimming removed 4 bases from V and 0 bases from J; junction bases left unmatched: 4. CDR3 sequence (DNA): TGTGCCAGCAGTGGGTCTAGCGGCAGCACAGATACGCAGTATTTT. Translated: CASSGSSGSTDTQYF.

The gene calls are TRBV18 and TRBJ2-1, with 8 bases lining up with TRBD2. The CDR3 spans 16 residues. J was trimmed by 6 bases and V by 6 bases; bases with no gene match: 13. CDR1 and CDR2 (germline): KGHSH, LQKENI. The CDR3 loop is CASSPAGPGGPNEQFF. CDR3 DNA sequence: TGTGCCAGCTCCCCGGCGGGTCCGGGAGGGCCCAATGAGCAGTTCTTC. The variable domain in full, with the rest retrieved from reference TRBV18 and TRBJ2-1, is NAGVMQNPRHLVRRRGQEARLRCSPMKGHSHVYWYRQLPEEGLKFMVYLQKENIIDESGMPKERFSAEFPKEGPSILRIQQVVRGDSAAYFCASSPAGPGGPNEQFFGPGTRLTVL.

This clone was observed once. The gene calls are TRBV29-1 and TRBJ2-1; 9 bases are shared with TRBD1. V dropped 4 bases and J dropped 3; count of bases not matched to a gene: 7. The germline V gene has CDR1 SQVTM and CDR2 ANQGSEA. This CDR3 region has 15 residues. The CDR3 region has the DNA TGCAGCGTTGGGGAACCGGGACAGGGCTACAATGAGCAGTTCTTC. It is translated as CSVGEPGQGYNEQFF.

This clone was detected a few times. This chain joins TRBV11-3 and TRBJ2-1, with 8 bases lining up with TRBD2. With 2 bases clipped from V and 9 bases from J, the junction kept 15 bases outside the gene matches. The CDR3 is 17 amino acids. CDR1 is SGHNT and CDR2 is YENEEA in the germline V gene. CDR3 in amino acids: CASSLRKGREGIGEQFF. CDR3 nucleotides: TGTGCCAGCAGCTTACGAAAAGGTCGGGAGGGTATAGGTGAGCAGTTCTTC.

The V gene is TRBV7-2, the J gene TRBJ1-1; weak D call: TRBD1 (6 bases). V lost 2 bases and J 5 bases, leaving 9 bases between the germline ends. Germline V lookup: CDR1 SGHTA, CDR2 FQGNSA. The CDR3 is made up of 13 amino acids. For the CDR3, the DNA is TGTGCCAGCAGCTTACGTCAGGGGACTGAAGCTTTCTTT. Translating gives CASSLRQGTEAFF.

The rearrangement uses TRBV7-9 and TRBJ2-1; TRBD2 matches at 14 bases. Germline lookup yields CDR1 SEHNR and CDR2 FQNEAQ (reference sequence). This CDR3 has 17 residues. The ends lost 4 bases at V and 4 bases at J; junction bases unmatched: 6. In DNA form, the CDR3 reads TGTGCCAGCAGCTCGCCGACTAGCGGGGGGGGATACAATGAGCAGTTCTTC. Amino acid sequence: CASSSPTSGGGYNEQFF. Combining the CDR3 with reference TRBV7-9 and TRBJ2-1 gives the whole variable domain DTGVSQNPRHKITKRGQNVTFRCDPISEHNRLYWYRQTLGQGPEFLTYFQNEAQLEKSRLLSDRFSAERPKGSFSTLEIQRTEQGDSAMYLCASSSPTSGGGYNEQFFGPGTRLTVL.

This clone has only a few counts. This chain links TRBV4-1 with TRBJ1-1; no clear D. The CDR3 is 14 residues long. CDR1 is MGHRA and CDR2 is YSYEKL in the germline V gene. V gave up 1 base and J gave up 7 bases, with 13 bases separating them. Written as DNA, the CDR3 is TGCGCCAGCAGCCAAGTACGTGAGGCGATTGAAGCTTTCTTT. This encodes CASSQVREAIEAFF.

The rearrangement uses TRBV7-6 and TRBJ1-6, with TRBD1 matching 7 bases. CDR3 length: 12 amino acids. Trimming removed 4 bases from V and 10 bases from J; junction bases left unmatched: 1. CDR1 is SGHVS and CDR2 is FNYEAQ in the germline V gene. CDR3 DNA sequence: TGTGCCAGCAGCTCGGGACAGTCACCCCTCCACTTT. Its translation: CASSSGQSPLHF.

The chain joins TRBV7-2 to TRBJ2-1; D is perhaps TRBD2 (5 bases). With 5 bases removed from V and 2 bases from J, the gap between germline ends came to 7 bases. CDR1 is SGHTA and CDR2 is FQGNSA in the germline V gene. The length of the CDR3 is 13 residues. In nucleotides, the CDR3 is TGTGCCAGCAGCGACGGGACCTACAATGAGCAGTTCTTC. Protein sequence: CASSDGTYNEQFF. The entire variable domain, with the rest obtained from reference TRBV7-2 and TRBJ2-1, is as follows: GAGVSQSPSNKVTEKGKDVELRCDPISGHTALYWYRQSLGQGLEFLIYFQGNSAPDKSGLPSDRFSAERTGGSVSTLTIQRTQQEDSAVYLCASSDGTYNEQFFGPGTRLTVL.

The CDR3 protein is CASSVSGGKETQYF. CDR3 in DNA: TGTGCCAGCAGCGTTAGCGGGGGGAAGGAGACCCAGTACTTC. The chain recombines TRBV7-9 with TRBJ2-5; 10 bases are shared with TRBD2. Trimming cost V 5 bases and J 5 bases; bases outside gene matches: 5. This CDR3 is 14 amino acids long. CDR1 is SEHNR and CDR2 is FQNEAQ in the germline V gene (reference sequence).

A few counts support this clone. The V call is TRBV10-3, the J call TRBJ2-7; 10 nucleotides agree with TRBD1. With 5 bases clipped from V and 2 bases from J, the junction kept 3 bases outside the gene matches. CDR3 length equals 14 residues. Germline assignment: CDR1 ENHRY and CDR2 SYGVKD. The CDR3 DNA follows: TGTGCCATCAGTACCGGGACAGGGGCCTACGAGCAGTACTTC. It codes for CAISTGTGAYEQYF.

This sequence joins TRBV21-1 and TRBJ1-2; no check of the table's D call, TRBD1, against the DNA was made. TRBV21-1 is shown as a pseudogene. The CDR3 extends over 16 amino acids. CDR3 loop: CASSYLRQATNYGYTF. The CDR3 region has the DNA TGTGCCAGCAGCTACTTACGACAGGCTACTAACTATGGCTACACCTTC.

The chain uses TRBV9 and TRBJ2-3; 16 nucleotides agree with TRBD2. With V trimmed by 4 bases and J by 5 bases, 7 bases remained unmatched. The length of the CDR3 is 17 residues. Per germline, CDR1 SGDLS and CDR2 YYNGEE. The CDR3 DNA is TGTGCCAGCAGCAAAACTGGGACTAGCGGGGGGGTAGATACGCAGTATTTT. Translating gives CASSKTGTSGGVDTQYF.

V usage is TRBV18 and J usage is TRBJ2-7; D is possibly TRBD2 (6 bases). V was shortened by 3 bases and J by 4 bases, with 10 bases between the two germline ends. CDR1 KGHSH and CDR2 LQKENI come from the germline V gene. CDR3 length equals 13 residues. The CDR3 loop reads CASSPGTPYEQYF. The CDR3 DNA reads as TGTGCCAGCTCACCCGGGACTCCTTACGAGCAGTACTTC.

CDR3 sequence reads: CASSQVQGVNQPQHF. The CDR3 DNA reads as TGCGCCAGCAGCCAAGTCCAGGGTGTTAATCAGCCCCAGCATTTT. The chain recombines TRBV4-1 with TRBJ1-5, with D maybe TRBD1 (5 bases). Germline values: CDR1 MGHRA, CDR2 YSYEKL. Trimming removed 1 base from V and 4 bases from J, with 11 bases in between. The CDR3 runs to 15 residues.

Many counts were recorded for this clone. The chain uses TRBV5-1 and TRBJ2-7, with a tentative D call TRBD1 (8 bases). Trimming removed 2 bases at V and 3 bases at J, with 12 bases between. The germline CDR1 and CDR2 sequences are SGHRS and YFSETQ. This CDR3 contains 14 residues. The CDR3 DNA sequence: TGCGCCAGCAGCTTAACAGGGGGGGACTACGAGCAGTACTTC. It is translated as CASSLTGGDYEQYF.

The gene calls are TRBV7-9 and TRBJ1-2; tentatively, D is TRBD1 (6 bases). V was pared by 5 bases and J by 4 bases, with 14 bases between. Germline-derived CDR1 and CDR2 are SEHNR and FQNEAQ (reference sequence). The CDR3 is 14 residues long. The CDR3 reads CASSPPSGVYGYTF. DNA of the CDR3: TGTGCCAGCAGCCCGCCCTCAGGGGTCTATGGCTACACCTTC.

This clone was counted a few times. V gene TRBV28 combines with J gene TRBJ1-5; D unresolved. This CDR3 comprises 16 residues. V gave up 3 bases and J gave up 5 bases, with 17 bases separating them. CDR1 is MDHEN, CDR2 SYDVKM, per germline. CDR3 sequence: CASSFVRVAWDQPQHF. The DNA for the CDR3 is TGTGCCAGCAGTTTTGTTCGGGTAGCGTGGGATCAGCCCCAGCATTTT.

The chain has TRBV6-1 and TRBJ2-5; 7 bases agree with TRBD1. Germline values: CDR1 MNHNS, CDR2 SASEGT. Losses at the gene ends were 5 bases for V and 2 bases for J; bases not matched to a gene: 2. This CDR3 contains 13 residues. The CDR3 DNA sequence: TGTGCCAGCAGTATCAGGGGGCAAGAGACCCAGTACTTC. Its protein is CASSIRGQETQYF.

The chain uses TRBV28 and TRBJ1-1; D gene ambiguous. Trimming cost V 5 bases and J 7 bases, with 11 bases left between them. The length of the CDR3 is 12 residues. From germline, CDR1 is MDHEN and CDR2 SYDVKM. The CDR3 DNA reads as TGTGCCAGCAGTCTGATAACCTATGAAGCTTTCTTT. This gives the protein CASSLITYEAFF.

V and J are TRBV25-1 and TRBJ2-5; D may be TRBD1 (5 bases). Trimming stripped 2 bases from V and 0 bases from J, with 10 bases between. Germline V gives CDR1 MGHDK, CDR2 SYGVNS. The CDR3 is 15 amino acids. DNA of the CDR3: TGTGCCAGCAGTGAACGGACAATGTACCAAGAGACCCAGTACTTC. The encoded protein is CASSERTMYQETQYF.